Following are 21 T cell receptor beta chains from one sample sequenced in a study of blood T cell repertoires in COVID-19. The table came from immunoSEQ multiplex PCR; TCRdb's copy has only in-frame clones and leaves some out. The sample has around 300,000 clones, around nine tenths seen once; the top ten hold over 4.5%. Material: PBMCs or T cells enriched from blood (not recorded which). The source of these receptors is a young man who had recovered from COVID-19.

The chain is built from TRBV15 and TRBJ1-2; D is unclear. CDR1 and CDR2 (germline): LNHNV, YYDKDF (reference sequence). Trimming took off 2 bases at V and 4 bases at J, with 8 bases between the two ends. The CDR3 length is 13 residues. In nucleotides, the CDR3 is TGTGCCACCAGCAGAATAGCGTCCTATGGCTACACCTTC. Protein sequence: CATSRIASYGYTF.

As regards this clone: The same CDR3 arises from other DNA sequences in this sample as well. This chain links TRBV3-1 (or the pseudogene TRBV3-2) with TRBJ2-5; D is possibly TRBD2 (6 bases). CDR1 and CDR2 (germline): LGHDT, YNNKEL (reference sequence). V was pared by 1 base and J by 5 bases, with 11 bases between. The CDR3 contains 14 residues. The CDR3 region has the DNA TGTGCCAGCAGCCAAGTAGGAGGGCAGGAGACCCAGTACTTC. Amino acids: CASSQVGGQETQYF.

The V and J genes are TRBV2 and TRBJ1-5; D is unclear. The ends were cut back, 4 bases at V and 0 bases at J, with 7 bases in the middle. The CDR3 is 14 amino acids. Germline CDR1 is SNHLY and CDR2 is FYNNEI. The CDR3, as DNA: TGTGCCAGCAGTGCCGGTTATAGCAATCAGCCCCAGCATTTT. Its protein is CASSAGYSNQPQHF.

V usage is TRBV5-1 and J usage is TRBJ2-7; D might be TRBD2 (6 bases). Trimming took off 0 bases at V and 4 bases at J, with 14 bases between the two ends. From germline, CDR1 is SGHRS and CDR2 YFSETQ. The CDR3 has 15 amino acids. Here the CDR3 reads CASSLAFAGPYEQYF. The CDR3 DNA follows: TGCGCCAGCAGCTTGGCCTTTGCGGGGCCTTACGAGCAGTACTTC.

The rearrangement uses TRBV5-8 and TRBJ2-2, with 7 positions matching TRBD1. The CDR3 runs 15 residues. The germline V gene encodes CDR1 SGHTS and CDR2 YDEGEE. The V gene end was trimmed by 2 bases and the J gene end by 7 bases; junction bases not matched to a gene: 8. The DNA for the CDR3 is TGTGCCAGCAGCTTCCTCCAGGGGGTAGGCGGGGAGCTGTTTTTT. Encoded protein: CASSFLQGVGGELFF.

The chain's CDR3 is CASSLTGANEKLFF. The CDR3, as DNA: TGTGCCAGCAGCTTGACAGGGGCGAATGAAAAACTGTTTTTT. The chain couples TRBV7-8 to TRBJ1-4, with 8 bases aligning to TRBD1. The germline gives CDR1 SGHVS, CDR2 FQNEAQ. J gave up 5 bases and V 3 bases, and 2 bases lay outside the gene matches. The CDR3 is made up of 14 amino acids.

V and J are TRBV11-2 and TRBJ2-5; 7 bases match TRBD1. Germline lookup yields CDR1 SGHAT and CDR2 FQNNGV. After removal of 2 bases from V and 2 bases from J, the junction contained 11 bases not matched to a gene. The length of the CDR3 is 17 residues. The CDR3 nucleotides are TGTGCCAGCAGCTTATTACTGGGACAGAAAGAACAAGAGACCCAGTACTTC. This sequence encodes CASSLLLGQKEQETQYF.

The chain has TRBV30 and TRBJ2-7; 7 bases fit TRBD2. Germline loops: CDR1 GTSNPN, CDR2 SVGIG (reference sequence). V shed 0 bases and J 0 bases; nucleotides not matched to a gene: 2. This CDR3 has 14 residues. This CDR3 is CAWSVGGISYEQYF. CDR3 DNA: TGTGCCTGGAGTGTGGGGGGGATCTCCTACGAGCAGTACTTC.

The CDR3 region is CASSFYLAGGSETQYF. CDR3 bases: TGTGCCAGCAGCTTCTACCTAGCGGGGGGCTCAGAGACCCAGTACTTC. The J gene is TRBJ2-5, the V gene TRBV13; 11 bases align to TRBD2. The CDR3 is 16 amino acids. After removal of 3 bases from V and 4 bases from J, the junction contained 7 bases not matched to a gene. Germline V gene data show CDR1 as PRHDT and CDR2 as FYEKMQ (reference sequence). Based on the CDR3 plus reference TRBV13 and TRBJ2-5, the full variable domain is AAGVIQSPRHLIKEKRETATLKCYPIPRHDTVYWYQQGPGQDPQFLISFYEKMQSDKGSIPDRFSAQQFSDYHSELNMSSLELGDSALYFCASSFYLAGGSETQYFGPGTRLLVL.

The rearrangement joins TRBV18 to TRBJ2-7; D is perhaps TRBD1 (5 bases). Trimming left V 8 bases short and J 3 bases short, with 11 bases between. The CDR3 extends over 12 amino acids. Germline lookup yields CDR1 KGHSH and CDR2 LQKENI. The CDR3 reads CASATQGYEQYF. Here the CDR3 DNA reads TGTGCCAGCGCCACCCAGGGCTACGAGCAGTACTTC.

The chain couples TRBV7-6 to TRBJ2-7; TRBD1 aligns across 10 bases. Trimming removed 0 bases from V and 3 bases from J; junction bases left unmatched: 5. The CDR3 runs to 16 residues. Germline V gene lookup returns CDR1 SGHVS and CDR2 FNYEAQ. This chain's CDR3 is CASSLADRGPFYEQYF. The DNA of the CDR3 is TGTGCCAGCAGCTTAGCTGACAGGGGGCCTTTCTACGAGCAGTACTTC.

This clone appeared a few times. V and J are TRBV3-1 (or the pseudogene TRBV3-2) and TRBJ1-3; 9 bases fit TRBD1. This CDR3 contains 13 residues. Germline CDR1 reads LGHDT; CDR2 reads YNNKEL (reference sequence). Trimming took 5 bases from V and 16 from J; bases not matched to a gene: 12. The CDR3 protein is CASSNSRQGGFYF. The CDR3, as DNA: TGTGCCAGCAGCAACTCCAGACAGGGGGGTTTCTATTTT.

In its sample, this clone was seen once. The genes are TRBV28 and TRBJ1-4; D call uncertain. Trimming stripped 3 bases from V and 8 bases from J, with 16 bases between. Germline CDR1 is MDHEN and CDR2 is SYDVKM. The CDR3 is made up of 15 amino acids. CDR3 DNA: TGTGCCAGCAGTTTGTCTGGTAGGAGGTCGGAAAAACTGTTTTTT. The encoded protein is CASSLSGRRSEKLFF. The whole variable domain, filled in from reference TRBV28 and TRBJ1-4, reads DVKVTQSSRYLVKRTGEKVFLECVQDMDHENMFWYRQDPGLGLRLIYFSYDVKMKEKGDIPEGYSVSREKKERFSLILESASTNQTSMYLCASSLSGRRSEKLFFGSGTQLSVL.

CDR3 protein: CASSLFSAPGEGQSSYEQYF. Written as DNA, the CDR3 is TGTGCCAGCAGCTTATTCAGCGCCCCAGGAGAAGGACAGAGCTCCTACGAGCAGTACTTC. The gene calls are TRBV13 and TRBJ2-7, with TRBD1 as a possible D gene (6 bases). Germline CDR1 and CDR2: PRHDT and FYEKMQ (reference sequence). Trimming stripped 2 bases from V and 0 bases from J, with 26 bases between. This CDR3 contains 20 residues.

This clone was seen a few times. The chain carries TRBV5-8 and TRBJ2-7; D is uncertain. Trimming stripped 6 bases from V and 6 bases from J, with 10 bases between. This CDR3 is 11 amino acids long. Looked up from germline, CDR1 is SGHTS and CDR2 is YDEGEE. The CDR3: CASTPRGEQYF. The CDR3 DNA follows: TGTGCCAGCACCCCGAGAGGCGAGCAGTACTTC.

J is TRBJ2-1 and V is TRBV28, with TRBD2 matching over 7 bases. Germline V gene lookup returns CDR1 MDHEN and CDR2 SYDVKM. Losses at the gene ends were 3 bases for V and 3 bases for J; bases not matched to a gene: 2. The CDR3 is 14 amino acids. The CDR3 loop is CASSFGGSYNEQFF. CDR3 in DNA: TGTGCCAGCAGTTTCGGGGGGAGCTACAATGAGCAGTTCTTC.

For the CDR3, the DNA is TGCGCCAGCAGCTATAACTCTGGAAACACCATATATTTT. This translates into CASSYNSGNTIYF. J is TRBJ1-3 and V is TRBV5-1; D uncertain. The ends were cut back, 3 bases at V and 0 bases at J, with 4 bases in the middle. The CDR3 length is 13 residues. Looked up from germline, CDR1 is SGHRS and CDR2 is YFSETQ.

CDR3 region: CATSDTSGGAATDTQYF. In DNA form, the CDR3 reads TGTGCCACCAGTGACACTAGCGGGGGGGCCGCCACAGATACGCAGTATTTT. V usage is TRBV24-1 and J usage is TRBJ2-3, with TRBD2 matching 13 bases. This CDR3 region has 17 residues. CDR1 is KGHDR, CDR2 SFDVKD, per germline. V was clipped by 4 bases and J by 2 bases; unmatched bases: 5.

This chain uses TRBV9 with TRBJ1-2; D not resolved. CDR3 length equals 17 residues. The germline gives CDR1 SGDLS, CDR2 YYNGEE. With 3 bases removed from V and 2 bases from J, the gap between germline ends came to 20 bases. DNA for the CDR3: TGTGCCAGCAGCGCCGGCGCCTTGGACTGGTCCAACTATGGCTACACCTTC. Its protein is CASSAGALDWSNYGYTF.

The chain joins TRBV30 to TRBJ1-6; TRBD1 is a possible D gene (5 bases). Germline loops: CDR1 GTSNPN, CDR2 SVGIG (reference sequence). This CDR3 contains 14 residues. V dropped 7 bases and J dropped 7 bases, with 17 bases sitting between them. CDR3 region: CALENGGGNSPLHF. As DNA, the CDR3 is TGTGCCTTAGAAAATGGGGGAGGGAATTCACCCCTCCACTTT.

The chain uses TRBV28 and TRBJ1-3; 7 nucleotides line up with TRBD1. Germline V lookup: CDR1 MDHEN, CDR2 SYDVKM. The trim removed 6 bases at V and 14 bases at J, leaving 7 bases unmatched. The CDR3 extends over 11 amino acids. The CDR3 protein is CASSSTGPLYF. The CDR3, as DNA: TGTGCCAGCAGCTCGACAGGGCCCCTATATTTT.